This TCR beta chain came from a study of identical twins. General study points: Where out-of-frame alpha sequences were twin-shared, they showed excess low generation probability.

Unmatched junction bases numbered 6, after V lost 0 bases and J lost 1 base. Per the germline V gene, CDR1 is LGHNA and CDR2 is YNFKEQ. The CDR3 covers 17 residues. MiXCR, applied by TCRdb to the 5' RACE reads, yields one record per CDR3 protein. Among under 450,000 distinct CDR3 sequences listed, 18% were seen once. Notes on this clonotype: Its antigen remains unknown.

Sequencing input: naive T cells sorted from blood. The rearrangement links TRBV4-2 to TRBJ2-3; 8 bases agree with TRBD1. The TCR originated in a man between 50 and 59 years old in good health. CDR3 protein: CASSQEGAGQGTDTQYF. CDR3 DNA: TGTGCCAGCAGCCAAGAAGGGGCGGGACAGGGCACAGATACGCAGTATTTT.